This T cell receptor (beta chain) was retrieved from a study of long-term antiretroviral therapy in people with HIV (dated by TCRdb to between 2021 and 2024). With regard to the full study: Collection of the earliest samples took place about a decade ahead of the 2015 WHO recommendation for immediate ART, at a time when ART was typically delayed until CD4 counts fell. This retrospective serial study examined whether starting ART and sustained HIV suppression were associated with changes in the composition and diversity of the TRB repertoire in peripheral blood. The cohort contributed fewer than 200 cryopreserved PBMC samples from 30 adults with confirmed HIV infection, collected serially over a mean of approximately six years (range 1-12). Among the 30 or so participants with HIV, eleven were female. No cross-contamination during QIAcube processing was shown when test extractions of a monoclonal T-cell line were performed alongside 30 to 40 polyclonal samples. What the research found in general, with its limitations: At every time point, the repertoire was dominated by expanded TRB clones first identified before ART initiation, although this dominance fluctuated and, in many PLHIV, declined after ART. ART initiation was associated with a significant increase in TRB diversity, but diversity stayed significantly below transplant donor controls even after long-term ART. Owing to limited PBMC availability, only the TCR beta chain was sequenced, without alpha chain pairing. Compared with controls, HIV repertoires had narrower CDR3 length ranges, and the network structure pointed to an antigen-experienced repertoire that shifted only slightly toward naive after ART. Unsorted PBMC were profiled instead of sorted CD4+ and CD8+ T cells because pre-ART samples had limited cell numbers. Samples dated from the mid-2000s to the late 2010s, and the ART regimens used may be less effective than current ones. Inferences about post-ART repertoire changes were limited because no data were available on ART adherence, viral resistance or therapy changes.

Sequencing of the TRB variable region was done with the immunoSEQ hsTCRB v3.0 assay at survey level resolution. TRB sequencing targeted a depth of 40,000-50,000 T-cell genomes per sample. TRB libraries were pooled and sequenced on an Illumina MiSeq using a v3 150-cycle kit. Processing in the source paper ran as follows. Repertoire analysis was performed in R inside a reproducible Nextflow workflow that covered QC, data transformation and analysis. LymphoSeq2, an R package for exploring AIRR-Seq data, was used to implement the custom analyses. Several samples that produced fewer than 5000 total TRB sequences were removed, so fewer than 200 HIV repertoires were analyzed. Of the approximately 190 retained HIV repertoires, approximately 57 were collected before and roughly 130 after ART initiation. Repertoires were downsampled to 5000 TRB nucleotide sequences, with summary statistics averaged over 100 downsampling iterations. The analysis kept only TRB sequences whose CDR3 regions were at least seven amino acids long. Diversity was assessed using a clonality score derived from Shannon entropy and using the Gini coefficient. Repertoire networks linked the top 5000 CDR3 amino acid sequences whenever two sequences differed by an edit distance of one. Antigen specificity groups and MHC restriction were predicted for TRB CDR3 amino acid sequences with GLIPH2. To flag known associations with CMV, EBV, HIV or tissue antigens, CDR3 amino acid sequences were compared against VDJdb and McPAS-TCR. Pre-ART, post-ART and control groups were compared with Wilcoxon signed-rank tests and Holm-Bonferroni correction. TCRdb took over this immuneACCESS table, retaining in-frame rearrangements with V and J assigned. Such tables are incomplete; in checked studies, under half of the missing clones stem from an unresolved V gene, and the remainder is unexplained. V and J calls and clone size are those listed in that table; D and trimming were worked out from the DNA. The sample profile shows under 45,000 clones; around 86% of them were found once. About 5.9% of the sample comes from the top ten.

The germline V gene supplies CDR1 SNHLY and CDR2 FYNNEI. The CDR3 covers 13 residues, taking in both the cysteine and the phenylalanine. The kept DNA is CDR3 alone, 39 bases in frame from the first base. Deletion took 8 bases off V and 8 bases off J, with a span of 18 bases between the germline ends. Participants were included only if at least one PBMC sample before ART initiation and at least two post-ART samples were available. All participants with HIV were treated in the United States of America. Cryopreserved samples of about 0.95-11 million PBMC were thawed and washed before DNA extraction. At the time of the earliest PBMC sample for each participant with HIV, ages ranged from about 23 to 60 years. PBMC samples were contributed by each participant from 1-4 timepoints before ART initiation and 2-8 timepoints after ART initiation, with a median of 7 samples. Serial HIV viral load, CD4+ T-cell count, ART history and demographic data were obtained for every participant. Genomic DNA was extracted from unsorted PBMC with a Qiagen kit on a QIAcube, processed in batches of 12 samples.

This clone came up a few times. Its binding antigen is unknown. Qualities for individual bases were not recorded, and no much larger clone is one base off. The sequence links TRBV2 to TRBJ1-2, with an unclear D gene assignment. This sample comprised unsorted PBMCs, obtained 1 year after starting antiretroviral therapy. The clonotype comes from a man younger than 30 with HIV. Read as DNA, the sequence is TGTGCCAGCGACCAGCTGGGTTCAGACGGCTACACCTTC. It translates to CASDQLGSDGYTF.